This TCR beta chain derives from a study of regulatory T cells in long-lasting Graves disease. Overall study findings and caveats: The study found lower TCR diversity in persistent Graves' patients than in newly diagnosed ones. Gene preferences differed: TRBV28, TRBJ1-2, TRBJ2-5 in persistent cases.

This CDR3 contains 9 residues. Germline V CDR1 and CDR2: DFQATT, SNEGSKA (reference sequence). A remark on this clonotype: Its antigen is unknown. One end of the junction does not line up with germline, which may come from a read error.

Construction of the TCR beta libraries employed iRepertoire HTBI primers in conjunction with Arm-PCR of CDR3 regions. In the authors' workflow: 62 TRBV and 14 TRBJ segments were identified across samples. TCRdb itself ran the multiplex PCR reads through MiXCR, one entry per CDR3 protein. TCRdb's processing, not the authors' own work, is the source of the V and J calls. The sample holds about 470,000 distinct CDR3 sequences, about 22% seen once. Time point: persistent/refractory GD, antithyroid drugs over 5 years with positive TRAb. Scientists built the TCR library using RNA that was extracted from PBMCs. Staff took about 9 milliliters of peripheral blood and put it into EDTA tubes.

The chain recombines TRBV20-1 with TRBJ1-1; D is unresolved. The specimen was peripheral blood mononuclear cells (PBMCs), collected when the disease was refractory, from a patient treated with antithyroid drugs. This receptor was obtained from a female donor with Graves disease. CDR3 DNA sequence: TGCAGTGCAGGCCCCCCGGGTCTCTTT. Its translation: CSAGPPGLF.